This T cell receptor (beta chain) was identified during a study of response to subunit inactivated influenza vaccine. Overall study findings and caveats: Researchers suggested that each seasonal influenza vaccination recruits few new T cells.

The CDR3 extends over 15 amino acids. TCRdb ran MiXCR on the RT-PCR reads and lists one entry per CDR3 protein. This table holds approximately 500,000 distinct CDR3 sequences, about 15% found once. Of note for this clonotype: Its antigen is currently unknown.

This specimen was PBMCs from blood, taken 11 to 12 days after vaccination. This clonotype was obtained from a man aged 50-60 years who received an inactivated influenza vaccine. The chain has TRBV21-1 and TRBJ2-5; the table's D call of TRBD2 was not tested on the DNA. TRBV21-1 is designated a pseudogene. In DNA form, the CDR3 reads TGTGCCAGGGGGACTAGCGGGAGCCCCCAAGAGACCCAGTACTTC. Its protein is CARGTSGSPQETQYF.